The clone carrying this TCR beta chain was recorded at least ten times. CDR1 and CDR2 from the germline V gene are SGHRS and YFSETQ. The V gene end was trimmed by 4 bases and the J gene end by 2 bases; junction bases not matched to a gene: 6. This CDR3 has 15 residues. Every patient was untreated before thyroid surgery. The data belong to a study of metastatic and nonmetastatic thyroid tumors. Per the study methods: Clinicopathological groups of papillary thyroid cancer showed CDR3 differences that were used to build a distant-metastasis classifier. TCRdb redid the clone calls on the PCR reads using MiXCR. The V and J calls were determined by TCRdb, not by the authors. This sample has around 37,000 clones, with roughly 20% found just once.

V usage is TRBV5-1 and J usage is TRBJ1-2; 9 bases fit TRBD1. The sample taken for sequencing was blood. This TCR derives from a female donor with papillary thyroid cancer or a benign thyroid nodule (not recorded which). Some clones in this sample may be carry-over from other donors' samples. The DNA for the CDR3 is TGCGCCAGCAGCGGGGGACAGGGAGGGAACTATGGCTACACCTTC. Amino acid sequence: CASSGGQGGNYGYTF.